Described below is a single T cell receptor beta chain sequence and its context. Amplified TCR beta CDR3 regions derived from RNA transcripts. The primer set for the first-round RT-PCR of the TCR CDR3 was HTBI. One entry per CDR3 protein results from TCRdb running MiXCR on the multiplex PCR reads. The table records some 98,000 distinct CDR3 sequences, about 40% of them present only once. The sample is drawn from a study of T cells in Graves' hyperthyroidism and ophthalmopathy. CDR1 is ENHRY, CDR2 SYGVKD, per germline. The CDR3 consists of 12 residues. The ends were cut back, 7 bases at V and 7 bases at J, with 13 bases in the middle. Diagnosis rested on symptoms, serum thyroxine and TRAb, thyroid ultrasound, and orbital computed tomography.

V is TRBV10-3 and J is TRBJ1-2, with a tentative D call TRBD1 (5 bases). The sequence derives from a woman under 40 with Graves' hyperthyroidism. The source material was peripheral blood or thyroid tissue (not recorded which). Written as DNA, the CDR3 is TGTGCCATCAACGAGGGAGGGGTTGGCTACACCTTC. Translating it yields CAINEGGVGYTF.